This TCR beta chain was sequenced during a study of blood T cell repertoires in COVID-19. Seattle-derived patients entered the study during active infection and were followed longitudinally. Assay: immunoSEQ multiplex PCR; the TCRdb copy retains only in-frame clones and omits some. Here the sample spans hundreds of thousands of clones, around 90% being singletons. The clonotype comes from a woman between 65 and 79 years old with COVID-19, enrolled during active disease. The sequencing sample was made of peripheral blood.

The CDR3 region is CASSRDRGNNEQFF. The DNA of the CDR3 is TGTGCCAGCAGCCGGGACAGGGGGAATAATGAGCAGTTCTTC. The chain links TRBV11-1 to TRBJ2-1, with 11 bases fitting TRBD1. The V and J ends lost 5 bases and 7 bases, in that order; junction bases with no gene match: 4. CDR1 is SGHAT, CDR2 FQDESV, per germline (reference sequence). This CDR3 has 14 residues.